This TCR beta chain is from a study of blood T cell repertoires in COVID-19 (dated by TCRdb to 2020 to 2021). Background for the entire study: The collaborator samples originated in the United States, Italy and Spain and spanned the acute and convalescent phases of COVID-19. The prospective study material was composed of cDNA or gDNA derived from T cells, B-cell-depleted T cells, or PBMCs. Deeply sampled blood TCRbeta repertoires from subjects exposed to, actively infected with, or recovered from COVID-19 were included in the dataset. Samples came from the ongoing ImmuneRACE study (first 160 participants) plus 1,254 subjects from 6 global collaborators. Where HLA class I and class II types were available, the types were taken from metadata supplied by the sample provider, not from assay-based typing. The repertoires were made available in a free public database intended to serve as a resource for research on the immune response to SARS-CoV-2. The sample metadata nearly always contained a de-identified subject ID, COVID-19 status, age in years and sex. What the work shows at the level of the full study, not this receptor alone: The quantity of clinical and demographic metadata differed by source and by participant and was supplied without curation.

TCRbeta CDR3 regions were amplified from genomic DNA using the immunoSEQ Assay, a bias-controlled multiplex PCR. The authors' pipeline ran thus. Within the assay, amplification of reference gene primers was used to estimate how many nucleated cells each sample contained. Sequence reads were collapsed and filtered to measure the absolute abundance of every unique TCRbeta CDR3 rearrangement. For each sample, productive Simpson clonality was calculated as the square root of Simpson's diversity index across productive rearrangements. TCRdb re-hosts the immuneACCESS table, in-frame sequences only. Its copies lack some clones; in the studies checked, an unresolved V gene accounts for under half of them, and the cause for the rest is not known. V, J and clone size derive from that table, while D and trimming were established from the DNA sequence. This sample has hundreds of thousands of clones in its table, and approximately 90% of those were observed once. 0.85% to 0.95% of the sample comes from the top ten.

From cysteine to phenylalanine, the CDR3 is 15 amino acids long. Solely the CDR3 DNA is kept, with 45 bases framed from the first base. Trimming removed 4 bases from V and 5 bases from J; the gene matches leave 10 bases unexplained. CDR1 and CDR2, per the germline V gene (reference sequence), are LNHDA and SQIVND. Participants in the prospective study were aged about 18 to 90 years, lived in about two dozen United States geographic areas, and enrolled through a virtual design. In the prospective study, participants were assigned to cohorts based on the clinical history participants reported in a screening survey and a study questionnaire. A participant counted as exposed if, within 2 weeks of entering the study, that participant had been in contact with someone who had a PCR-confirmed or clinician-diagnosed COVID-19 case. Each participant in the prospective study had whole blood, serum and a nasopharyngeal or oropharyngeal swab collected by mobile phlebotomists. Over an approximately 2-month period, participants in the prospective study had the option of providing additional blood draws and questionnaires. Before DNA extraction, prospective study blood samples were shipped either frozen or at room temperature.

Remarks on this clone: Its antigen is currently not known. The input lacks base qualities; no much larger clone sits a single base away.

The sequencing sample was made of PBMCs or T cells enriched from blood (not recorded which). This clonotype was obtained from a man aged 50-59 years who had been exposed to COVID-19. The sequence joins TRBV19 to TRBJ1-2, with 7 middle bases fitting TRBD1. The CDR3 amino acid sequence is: CASSTTGATGYGYTF. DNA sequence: TGTGCCAGTAGTACTACAGGGGCGACGGGTTATGGCTACACCTTC.